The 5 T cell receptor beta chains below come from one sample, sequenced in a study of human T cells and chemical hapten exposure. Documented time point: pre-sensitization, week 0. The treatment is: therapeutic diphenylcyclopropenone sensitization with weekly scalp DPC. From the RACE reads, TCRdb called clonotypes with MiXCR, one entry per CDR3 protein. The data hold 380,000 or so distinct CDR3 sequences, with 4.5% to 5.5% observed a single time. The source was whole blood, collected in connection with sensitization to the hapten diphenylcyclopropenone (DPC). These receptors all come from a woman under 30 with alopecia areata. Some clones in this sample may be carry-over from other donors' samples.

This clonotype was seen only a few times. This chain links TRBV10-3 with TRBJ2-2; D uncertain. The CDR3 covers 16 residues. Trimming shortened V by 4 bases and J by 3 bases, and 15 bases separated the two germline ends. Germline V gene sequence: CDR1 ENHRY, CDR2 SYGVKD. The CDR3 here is CAISVSEAGDTGELFF. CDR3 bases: TGTGCCATCAGTGTCTCTGAGGCCGGTGACACCGGGGAGCTGTTTTTT.

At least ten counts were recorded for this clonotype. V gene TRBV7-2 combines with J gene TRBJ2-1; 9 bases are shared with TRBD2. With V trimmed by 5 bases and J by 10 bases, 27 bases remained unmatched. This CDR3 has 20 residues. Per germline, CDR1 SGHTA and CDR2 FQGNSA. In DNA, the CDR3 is TGTGCCAGCAGCCCTTGGGCGGTGTTGCGGGGGGGCCGTAAAAGTGAGGAGCAGTTCTTC. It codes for CASSPWAVLRGGRKSEEQFF.

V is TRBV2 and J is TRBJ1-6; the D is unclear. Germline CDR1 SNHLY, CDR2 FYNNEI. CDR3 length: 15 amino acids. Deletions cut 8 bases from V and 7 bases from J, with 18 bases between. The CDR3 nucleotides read TGTGCCAGCGGGGTTCGTGGAGCGATGAATTCACCCCTCCACTTT. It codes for CASGVRGAMNSPLHF.

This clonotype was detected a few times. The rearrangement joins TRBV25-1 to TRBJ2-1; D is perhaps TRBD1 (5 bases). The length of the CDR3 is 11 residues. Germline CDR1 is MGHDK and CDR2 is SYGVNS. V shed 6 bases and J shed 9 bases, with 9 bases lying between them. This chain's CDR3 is CASRDSREQFF. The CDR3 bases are TGTGCCAGCAGAGACAGCCGTGAGCAGTTCTTC.

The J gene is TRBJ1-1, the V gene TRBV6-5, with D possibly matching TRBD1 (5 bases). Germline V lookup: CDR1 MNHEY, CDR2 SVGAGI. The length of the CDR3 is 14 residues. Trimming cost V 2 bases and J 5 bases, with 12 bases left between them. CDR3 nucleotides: TGTGCCAGCAGTTACAGGAGGGGTGGTACTGAAGCTTTCTTT. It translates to CASSYRRGGTEAFF.